The 16 T cell receptor beta chains listed next were all sequenced from one sample in a study of T cell responses to AZD1222 COVID-19 vaccine. This table comes from immunoSEQ multiplex PCR, and its TCRdb copy is limited to in-frame clones, with some not included. The sample consists of under 150,000 clones, 90% to 95% of them appearing once. Here the sequenced sample was peripheral blood, taken on day 0 of AZD1222 vaccination. Receptor source: an adult in good health.

This chain connects TRBV7-9 to TRBJ2-7, with D possibly being TRBD1 or TRBD2 (5 bases each). V lost 4 bases to trimming and J lost 0 bases, with 7 bases between them. CDR1 is SEHNR and CDR2 is FQNEAQ in the germline V gene (reference sequence). The CDR3 runs 13 residues. The CDR3 region is CASSWDHSYEQYF. The CDR3 DNA is TGTGCCAGCAGCTGGGACCACTCCTACGAGCAGTACTTC.

The chain employs TRBV9 and TRBJ2-1, with 13 bases matching TRBD2. This CDR3 has 17 residues. Germline CDR1 is SGDLS and CDR2 is YYNGEE. Trimming removed 3 bases from V and 9 bases from J; junction bases left unmatched: 12. The CDR3 DNA reads TGTGCCAGCAGCGCTTTGGGACTAGCGGGAAATCGGCGTGAGCAGTTCTTC. It specifies CASSALGLAGNRREQFF.

This rearrangement joins TRBV29-1 to TRBJ1-2; maybe TRBD1 (5 bases). The CDR3 is made up of 14 amino acids. The germline V gene encodes CDR1 SQVTM and CDR2 ANQGSEA. Trimming cost V 0 bases and J 13 bases, with 21 bases left between them. CDR3 region: CSVEDYLVPPGGTF. DNA of the CDR3: TGCAGCGTTGAAGACTATTTGGTCCCCCCCGGGGGCACCTTC.

J is TRBJ1-5 and V is TRBV18; no definite D call. Germline V CDR1 and CDR2: KGHSH, LQKENI. Trimming removed 3 bases from V and 1 base from J, with 13 bases in between. The CDR3 has 16 amino acids. The CDR3 nucleotides are TGTGCCAGCTCACCGGGCGGTGGTGGCAGCAATCAGCCCCAGCATTTT. It codes for CASSPGGGGSNQPQHF.

As to this clone: The junction departs from germline at one end; a sequencing error may be responsible. The rearrangement links TRBV3-1 (or the pseudogene TRBV3-2) to TRBJ1-2, with no clear D. CDR3 length: 12 residues. Germline V lookup: CDR1 LGHDT, CDR2 YNNKEL (reference sequence). CDR3 bases: TGTGCCAGCAGCCAAGAATGGGGTTCACTCTCCTTC. Its protein is CASSQEWGSLSF.

The V and J genes are TRBV30 and TRBJ1-1; TRBD1 matches at 9 bases. Germline loops: CDR1 GTSNPN, CDR2 SVGIG (reference sequence). The CDR3 consists of 10 residues. The junction had 1 base not matched to a gene; V was cut back by 5 bases and J by 9 bases. The CDR3 here is CAWGTGQAFF. DNA of the CDR3: TGTGCCTGGGGGACAGGGCAAGCTTTCTTT.

V and J are TRBV6-5 and TRBJ1-6; a possible D gene is TRBD1 (5 bases). The germline V gene encodes CDR1 MNHEY and CDR2 SVGAGI. Trimming cost V 6 bases and J 3 bases, with 12 bases left between them. The CDR3 extends over 15 amino acids. Written as DNA, the CDR3 is TGTGCCAGCAGCGCGGACACTCGCTATAATTCACCCCTCCACTTT. Protein sequence: CASSADTRYNSPLHF.

This rearrangement joins TRBV6-5 to TRBJ1-6, with unresolved D. From germline, CDR1 is MNHEY and CDR2 SVGAGI. V was trimmed by 0 bases and J by 8 bases, leaving 11 bases between them. The CDR3 has 15 residues. In DNA form, the CDR3 reads TGTGCCAGCAGTTACTCTTGGAATGGGGATTCACCCCTCCACTTT. It codes for CASSYSWNGDSPLHF.

This chain joins TRBV6-5 and TRBJ1-5; no firm D call. The germline V and J ends were trimmed by 0 bases and 0 bases, with 6 bases remaining between them. CDR3 length: 15 amino acids. The germline V gene encodes CDR1 MNHEY and CDR2 SVGAGI. The CDR3 protein is CASSYSLNSNQPQHF. CDR3 nucleotide sequence: TGTGCCAGCAGTTACTCACTTAATAGCAATCAGCCCCAGCATTTT.

This clone came up once. The J gene is TRBJ1-5, the V gene TRBV2; D not certain. Per germline, CDR1 SNHLY and CDR2 FYNNEI. The CDR3 runs to 9 residues. Trimming shortened V by 8 bases and J by 9 bases, and 5 bases separated the two germline ends. The CDR3 region has the DNA TGTGCCAGCGGTCCGCCCCAGCATTTT. Translated: CASGPPQHF.

This chain links TRBV3-1 (or the pseudogene TRBV3-2) with TRBJ2-1, with no clear D. The V and J ends lost 1 base and 9 bases respectively, with 10 bases between them. From germline, CDR1 is LGHDT and CDR2 YNNKEL (reference sequence). The CDR3 extends over 13 amino acids. In DNA, the CDR3 is TGTGCCAGCAGCCAAGCCTGGGCCGGTGAGCAGTTCTTC. This codes for CASSQAWAGEQFF.

The chain carries TRBV14 and TRBJ2-2, with 7 bases lining up with TRBD1. CDR3 length: 14 residues. J gave up 3 bases and V 6 bases, and 4 bases lay outside the gene matches. Germline loops: CDR1 SGHDN, CDR2 FVKESK. The CDR3: CASRRDRYTGELFF. The DNA of the CDR3 is TGTGCCAGCAGGAGGGACAGATACACCGGGGAGCTGTTTTTT. The full variable domain, in which reference TRBV14 and TRBJ2-2 provide the parts outside the CDR3, is EAGVTQFPSHSVIEKGQTVTLRCDPISGHDNLYWYRRVMGKEIKFLLHFVKESKQDESGMPNNRFLAERTGGTYSTLKVQPAELEDSGVYFCASRRDRYTGELFFGEGSRLTVL.

The rearrangement uses TRBV5-3 and TRBJ1-5, with D unresolved. TRBV5-3 falls under the ORF class, with uncertain function. The CDR3 totals 20 residues. V lost 4 bases and J 0 bases, leaving 26 bases between the germline ends. CDR3 sequence reads: CARSPILPGPPRDSNQPQHF. In DNA form, the CDR3 reads TGTGCCAGAAGCCCCATTTTACCGGGTCCCCCCCGCGATAGCAATCAGCCCCAGCATTTT.

This clone was detected only once. V usage is TRBV19 and J usage is TRBJ1-1; D possibly corresponds to TRBD1 (6 bases). This CDR3 is built from 13 residues. The germline gives CDR1 LNHDA, CDR2 SQIVND (reference sequence). Trimming took 2 bases from V and 11 from J, leaving 15 bases between them. In DNA form, the CDR3 reads TGTGCCAGTAGTATATCGGAAGGGACAAGGGCTTTCTTT. It translates to CASSISEGTRAFF.

This chain uses TRBV10-1 with TRBJ1-1, with D uncertain. CDR1 and CDR2 (germline): WNHNN, SYGVQD (reference sequence). The CDR3 length is 15 residues. The V end was cut by 0 bases, the J end by 1 base, with 9 bases between. The CDR3 DNA is TGCGCCAGCAGTGAGTCGGGTGTGGAGAACACTGAAGCTTTCTTT. Translating gives CASSESGVENTEAFF.

The chain uses TRBV3-1 (or the pseudogene TRBV3-2) and TRBJ1-4; D might be TRBD1 (5 bases). Germline-derived CDR1 and CDR2 are LGHDT and YNNKEL (reference sequence). V lost 3 bases, J lost 8 bases, and 10 bases lay in between. This CDR3 has 13 amino acids. In nucleotides, the CDR3 is TGTGCCAGCAGCCAGCTGGGGGGAGAAAAACTGTTTTTT. This gives the protein CASSQLGGEKLFF.